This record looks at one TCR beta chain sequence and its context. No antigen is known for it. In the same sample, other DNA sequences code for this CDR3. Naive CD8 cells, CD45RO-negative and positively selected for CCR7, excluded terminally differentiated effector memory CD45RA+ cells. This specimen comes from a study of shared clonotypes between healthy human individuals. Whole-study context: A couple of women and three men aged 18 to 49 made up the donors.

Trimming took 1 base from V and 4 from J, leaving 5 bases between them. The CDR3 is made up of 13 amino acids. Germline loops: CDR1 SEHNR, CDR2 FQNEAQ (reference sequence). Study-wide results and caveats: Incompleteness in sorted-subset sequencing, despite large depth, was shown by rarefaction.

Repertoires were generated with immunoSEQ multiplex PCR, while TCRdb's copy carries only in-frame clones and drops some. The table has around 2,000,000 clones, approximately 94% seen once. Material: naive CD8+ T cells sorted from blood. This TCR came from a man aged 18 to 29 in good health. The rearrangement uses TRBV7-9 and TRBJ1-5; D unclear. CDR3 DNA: TGTGCCAGCAGCTTAGTGGGGAATCAGCCCCAGCATTTT. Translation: CASSLVGNQPQHF.